This entry is about one T cell receptor beta chain. In this sample, this clonotype turned up many times. The clone's antigen remains unknown. Per-nucleotide qualities are absent, and no much larger clonotype sits a single base away. These data originate in a study of T-cell reconstitution after alpha-beta-depleted transplantation in children (dated by TCRdb to between 2015 and 2016). The study in broad terms: T-cell immune reconstitution after TCRalphabeta/CD19-depleted allogeneic hematopoietic cell transplantation in children was quantitatively tracked in the study by means of TCR repertoire profiling.

Study-wide findings and limitations: Over the following months the frequencies of hyperexpanded clones went down, and after one year T-cell counts and TCRbeta diversity were mostly credited to newly produced T cells. Apparently early alphabetaT-cell count recovery about two months after transplant reportedly relied on only several hundred rapidly expanded clones derived from non-depleted graft cells. In some patients, the high TCRbeta diversity seen at day 60 was put down to recipient T cells and intrathymic progenitors that had survived conditioning.

The library was obtained by PCR. For sequencing, an Illumina HiSeq 2500 was employed. TCR library preparation used molecular barcoding, with unique molecular identifiers applied to normalize quantification of the TCRbeta repertoire. TCRdb's own reprocessing of the public reads used fastp at Q25 and MiXCR and kept productive beta chains. Each entry merges the rows of one CDR3 protein and shows their most common DNA and genes. Across this sample there are hundreds of thousands of distinct CDR3 sequences, with 7.5% to 9.5% seen only once. Just under 6.5% of the sample lies in the top ten. What the treatment or condition label conveys for this sample: allogeneic hematopoietic cell transplantation with graft depleted of TCRalphabeta T cells and CD19 B cells. The children who served as transplant recipients had been given grafts of TCRalphabeta/CD19-depleted allogeneic hematopoietic cells. The trim is 0 bases for V and 9 bases for J, with a gap of 9 bases between the germline ends. The CDR3, from cysteine to phenylalanine, totals 14 residues. The CDR3 DNA has 42 bases and is translated from base 1.

The sequencing used PBMCs, mostly from graft donor cells, collected 180 days after TCRalphabeta/CD19-depleted stem cell transplant. Recombination joined TRBV12-3 or TRBV12-4 with TRBJ1-6; the D segment could be TRBD1, given 5 matching bases. The receptor was derived from a male patient aged 10 to 17 who had a stem cell transplant for acute lymphoblastic leukemia, so the T cells may come from the graft donor. Here is the DNA: TGTGCCAGCAGTTTAGCGCAGGGAAGTTCACCCCTCCACTTT. This gives the protein CASSLAQGSSPLHF.